Shown below are 10 T cell receptor beta chains from a single sample sequenced in a study of blood T cells in healthy people across ages (dated by TCRdb to the mid-2010s). Library preparation employed 5' RACE. The sequencing machine was an Illumina HiSeq 2500. A second PCR of about 7 to 12 cycles was performed with a sample-barcoded 5' primer and a J-beta primer mix. TCRdb cleaned the public reads at Q25 with fastp, built clones with MiXCR and kept in-frame beta chains. Rows are combined by CDR3 protein, so each entry shows the most common genes and DNA. This sample lists about 1.6 million distinct CDR3 sequences; roughly a third were detected once. Of the sample, approximately 10% falls within the top ten clones. Sequencing was done on a sample of blood. Receptors were obtained from a woman aged 30 to 39 in good health.

This clonotype was seen a single time. The chain recombines TRBV9 with TRBJ2-3, with a tentative D call TRBD2 (5 bases). The CDR3 runs 15 residues. CDR1 and CDR2 (germline): SGDLS, YYNGEE. Trimming took 0 bases from V and 1 from J, leaving 9 bases between them. In DNA, the CDR3 is TGTGCCAGCAGCGTAGGGAGGTCGGGCACAGATACGCAGTATTTT. This encodes CASSVGRSGTDTQYF.

The chain uses TRBV4-2 and TRBJ2-5, with 10 bases aligning to TRBD2. The V segment lost 0 bases and the J segment 3 bases; nucleotides outside the gene matches: 13. Per germline, CDR1 LGHNA and CDR2 YNFKEQ. The CDR3 is 19 amino acids. The CDR3 loop reads CASSQDVLAGAGGKETQYF. DNA of the CDR3: TGTGCCAGCAGCCAAGATGTCCTAGCGGGGGCGGGGGGGAAAGAGACCCAGTACTTC.

The chain recombines TRBV7-6 with TRBJ2-7, with D possibly being TRBD2 (5 bases). Germline values: CDR1 SGHVS, CDR2 FNYEAQ. Trimming took off 5 bases at V and 3 bases at J, with 14 bases between the two ends. This CDR3 is 14 amino acids long. CDR3: CASSPRETYYEQYF. CDR3 in DNA: TGTGCCAGCAGCCCGAGGGAAACCTACTACGAGCAGTACTTC.

The chain uses TRBV20-1 and TRBJ2-7; 7 bases map to TRBD2. Germline trimming cut 5 bases from V and 3 bases from J; bases unmatched to any gene: 7. Germline values: CDR1 DFQATT, CDR2 SNEGSKA (reference sequence). CDR3 length equals 13 residues. The CDR3 here is CSAFPGLSYEQYF. The CDR3 DNA sequence: TGCAGTGCTTTTCCGGGACTAAGCTACGAGCAGTACTTC.

This clonotype turned up a few times. The chain employs TRBV9 and TRBJ2-5; 11 positions agree with TRBD2. Trimming cost V 0 bases and J 5 bases; bases outside gene matches: 6. Germline CDR1 is SGDLS and CDR2 is YYNGEE. The CDR3 consists of 16 residues. The CDR3 nucleotides read TGTGCCAGCAGCGTAGGAGGAGTAGCGGGAGGGGAGACCCAGTACTTC. It encodes CASSVGGVAGGETQYF.

This clonotype appeared a few times. The rearrangement links TRBV6-1 to TRBJ1-2, with D possibly matching TRBD1 (5 bases). The V end lost 4 bases, the J end lost 8 bases, and 11 bases lay between the germline ends. The CDR3 contains 12 residues. Looked up from germline, CDR1 is MNHNS and CDR2 is SASEGT. CDR3 coding DNA: TGTGCCAGCAGTGTCACAGGAGGCGGCTACACCTTC. This codes for CASSVTGGGYTF.

The rearrangement uses TRBV20-1 and TRBJ2-7, with D possibly matching TRBD1 (6 bases). Germline V gene lookup returns CDR1 DFQATT and CDR2 SNEGSKA (reference sequence). The CDR3 has 14 amino acids. Trimming took off 5 bases at V and 2 bases at J, with 16 bases between the two ends. CDR3 region: CSAPTTGRAYEQYF. In DNA, the CDR3 is TGCAGTGCTCCTACTACAGGGAGAGCCTACGAGCAGTACTTC.

The chain uses TRBV27 and TRBJ2-2; the D is unclear. CDR1 is MNHEY and CDR2 is SMNVEV in the germline V gene (reference sequence). Deletions cut 7 bases from V and 2 bases from J, with 14 bases between. CDR3 length: 15 residues. The CDR3 reads CASTLGAPNTGELFF. In DNA form, the CDR3 reads TGTGCCAGCACCCTAGGAGCTCCCAACACCGGGGAGCTGTTTTTT.

This clonotype was found a few times. J is TRBJ1-2 and V is TRBV6-5; 7 nucleotides align to TRBD1. This CDR3 comprises 14 residues. The germline V gene has CDR1 MNHEY and CDR2 SVGAGI. V lost 5 bases to trimming and J lost 4 bases; unmatched junction nucleotides: 7. The CDR3 nucleotides read TGTGCCAGCAGTAAACCCGACAGGGTCTATGGCTACACCTTC. Its translation: CASSKPDRVYGYTF.

Notes on this clonotype: This may be a read error, as it is one base from a much larger clone. The chain carries TRBV29-1 and TRBJ2-1; D unclear. The CDR3 is made up of 11 amino acids. CDR1 is SQVTM, CDR2 ANQGSEA, per germline. DNA for the CDR3: TGCAACTTGCCGAAATACAATGAGCAGTTCTTC. It encodes CNLPKYNEQFF.